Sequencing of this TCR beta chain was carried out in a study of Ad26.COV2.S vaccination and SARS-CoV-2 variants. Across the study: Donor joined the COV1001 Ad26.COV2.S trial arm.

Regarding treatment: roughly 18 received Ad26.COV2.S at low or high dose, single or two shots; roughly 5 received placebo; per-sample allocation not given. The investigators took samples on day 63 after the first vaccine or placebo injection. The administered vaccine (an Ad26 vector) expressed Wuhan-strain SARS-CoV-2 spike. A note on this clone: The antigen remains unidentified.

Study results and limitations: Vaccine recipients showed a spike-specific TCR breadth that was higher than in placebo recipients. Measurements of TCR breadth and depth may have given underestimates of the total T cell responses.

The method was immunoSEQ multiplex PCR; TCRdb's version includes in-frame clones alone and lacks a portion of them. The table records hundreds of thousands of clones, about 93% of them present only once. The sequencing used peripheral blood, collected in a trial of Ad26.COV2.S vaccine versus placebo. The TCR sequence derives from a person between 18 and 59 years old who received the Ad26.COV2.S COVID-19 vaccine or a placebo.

CDR3 sequence reads: CSVEDLAGYEQYF. DNA for the CDR3: TGCAGCGTTGAAGATCTAGCGGGCTACGAGCAGTACTTC. This rearrangement joins TRBV29-1 to TRBJ2-7, with 8 bases aligning to TRBD2. The J segment lost 3 bases and the V segment lost 0 bases, leaving 1 base of the junction unmatched. This CDR3 is built from 13 residues. Germline V gives CDR1 SQVTM, CDR2 ANQGSEA.